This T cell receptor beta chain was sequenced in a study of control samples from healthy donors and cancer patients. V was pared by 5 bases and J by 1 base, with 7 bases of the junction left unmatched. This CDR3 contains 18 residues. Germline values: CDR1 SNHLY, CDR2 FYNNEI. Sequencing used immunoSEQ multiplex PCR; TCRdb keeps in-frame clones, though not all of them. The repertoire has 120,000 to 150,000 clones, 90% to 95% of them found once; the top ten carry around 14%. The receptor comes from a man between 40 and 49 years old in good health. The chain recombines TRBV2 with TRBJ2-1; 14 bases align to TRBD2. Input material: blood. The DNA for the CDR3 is TGTGCCAGCAGTTGGGGGGGACTAGCGGGAGAGTCCTACAATGAGCAGTTCTTC. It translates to CASSWGGLAGESYNEQFF.